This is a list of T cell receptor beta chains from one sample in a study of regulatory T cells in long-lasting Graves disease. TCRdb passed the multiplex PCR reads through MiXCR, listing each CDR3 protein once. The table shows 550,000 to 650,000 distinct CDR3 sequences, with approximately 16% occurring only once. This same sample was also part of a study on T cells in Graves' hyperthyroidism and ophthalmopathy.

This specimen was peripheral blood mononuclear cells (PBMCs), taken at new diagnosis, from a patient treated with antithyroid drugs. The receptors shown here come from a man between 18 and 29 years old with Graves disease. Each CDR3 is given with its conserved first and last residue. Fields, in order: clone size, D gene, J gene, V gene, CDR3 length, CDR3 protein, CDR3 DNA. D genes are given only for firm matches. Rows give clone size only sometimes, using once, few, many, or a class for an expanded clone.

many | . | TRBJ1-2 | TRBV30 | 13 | CAWSLTFGDGYTF | TGTGCCTGGAGTCTTACTTTCGGGGATGGCTACACCTTC
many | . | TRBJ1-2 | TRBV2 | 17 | CASRNRGRDRANYGYTF | TGTGCCAGCAGAAACCGAGGCAGGGACCGAGCTAACTATGGCTACACCTTC
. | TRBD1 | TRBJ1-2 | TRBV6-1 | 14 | CASIMDRGRYGYTF | TGTGCCAGCATAATGGACAGGGGACGCTATGGCTACACCTTC
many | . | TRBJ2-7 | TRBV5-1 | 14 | CASSLESVNYEQYF | TGCGCCAGCAGCTTGGAGTCAGTGAACTACGAGCAGTACTTC
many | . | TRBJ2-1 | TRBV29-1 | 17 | CSVGGFLAGSSYNEQFF | TGCAGCGTTGGGGGTTTTTTGGCGGGCAGCTCCTACAATGAGCAGTTCTTC
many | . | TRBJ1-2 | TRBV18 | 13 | CASSPERQDGYTF | TGTGCCAGCTCACCCGAGAGACAGGATGGCTACACCTTC
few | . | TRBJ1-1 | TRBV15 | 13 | CATSTGRLTEAFF | TGTGCCACCAGCACGGGTCGTCTCACTGAAGCTTTCTTT
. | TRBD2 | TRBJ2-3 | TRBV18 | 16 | CASSPRTSGTRGTQYF | TGTGCCAGCTCACCCAGGACTAGCGGGACTAGGGGTACGCAGTATTTT
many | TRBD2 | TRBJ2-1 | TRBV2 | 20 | CASRWTGTSGRGSSYNEQFF | TGTGCCAGCAGATGGACCGGGACTAGCGGGAGGGGTAGCTCCTACAATGAGCAGTTCTTC
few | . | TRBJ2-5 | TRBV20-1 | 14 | CSALGGGPSETQYF | TGCAGTGCTCTCGGGGGTGGCCCATCAGAGACCCAGTACTTC
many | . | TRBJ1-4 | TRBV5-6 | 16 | CASSLSGTENNEKLFF | TGTGCCAGCAGCTTGAGCGGGACGGAAAATAATGAAAAACTGTTTTTT
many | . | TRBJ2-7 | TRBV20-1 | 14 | CSARDSRGTYEQYF | TGCAGTGCTAGAGATAGCAGAGGGACCTACGAGCAGTACTTC
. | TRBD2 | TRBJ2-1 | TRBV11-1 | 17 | CASSPRLAGRSYNEQFF | TGTGCCAGCAGCCCCAGACTAGCGGGGCGCTCCTACAATGAGCAGTTCTTT
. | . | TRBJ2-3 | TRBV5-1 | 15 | CASSPNDRSTDTQYF | TGCGCCAGCAGCCCGAACGACAGAAGCACAGATACGCAGTATTTT
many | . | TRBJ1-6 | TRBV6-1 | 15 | CASSEGRRQGSPLHF | TGTGCCAGCAGTGAAGGCCGCCGGCAAGGTTCACCCCTCCACTTT
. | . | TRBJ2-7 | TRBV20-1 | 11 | CSAREPNEQYF | TGCAGTGCGAGAGAGCCCAACGAGCAGTACTTC
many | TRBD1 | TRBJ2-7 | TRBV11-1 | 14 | CASSFDRAINEQYF | TGTGCCAGCAGCTTTGACAGGGCTATCAACGAGCAGTACTTC
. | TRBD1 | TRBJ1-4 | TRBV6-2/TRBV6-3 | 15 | CASSYTTGVDEKLFF | TGTGCCAGCAGTTACACGACAGGGGTTGATGAAAAACTGTTTTTT